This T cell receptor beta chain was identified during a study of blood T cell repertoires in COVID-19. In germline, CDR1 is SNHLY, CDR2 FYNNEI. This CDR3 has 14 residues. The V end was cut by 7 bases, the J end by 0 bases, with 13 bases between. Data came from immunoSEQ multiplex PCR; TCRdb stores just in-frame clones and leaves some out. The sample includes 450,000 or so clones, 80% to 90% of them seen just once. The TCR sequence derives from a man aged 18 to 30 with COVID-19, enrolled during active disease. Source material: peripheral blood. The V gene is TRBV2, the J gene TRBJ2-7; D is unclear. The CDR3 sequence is CASTKQTTSYEQYF. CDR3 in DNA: TGTGCCAGCACTAAACAGACCACCTCCTACGAGCAGTACTTC.